This T cell receptor beta chain was sequenced for a study of CD8+ T cells in alopecia areata. Findings of the study overall: The study also sequences resident alphabeta T cells of normal skin in scalp samples.

There are a few counts of this clone. The antigen is undetermined. cDNA prepared by RNA extraction and subsequent reverse transcription served as the template for sequencing. Measured with immunoSEQ multiplex PCR; TCRdb has only the in-frame clones, and not every one. The table has about 4,200 clones, around two thirds seen once. Deletions cut 7 bases from V and 6 bases from J, with 20 bases between. The germline V gene encodes CDR1 SGHAT and CDR2 FQNNGV. This CDR3 is built from 15 residues. The sample comprised skin. V and J are TRBV11-2 and TRBJ2-3; D is undetermined. This TCR was recovered from a human donor in good health. The CDR3 reads CASKATGFGSDTQYF. For the CDR3, the DNA is TGTGCCAGCAAGGCTACCGGATTTGGGTCGGATACGCAGTATTTT.